This TCR beta chain was observed in a study of blood T cell repertoires in COVID-19. Study in general: The origin of the acute and convalescent COVID-19 samples was the United States, Italy and Spain. Sources were T cells, B-cell-depleted T cells, or PBMCs; the material itself was cDNA or gDNA.

Germline V gives CDR1 SEHNR, CDR2 FQNEAQ (reference sequence). V was clipped by 5 bases and J by 7 bases; unmatched bases: 4. This CDR3 contains 12 residues. In the authors' workflow: The authors estimated nucleated cell counts from reference gene primer amplification. Method: immunoSEQ multiplex PCR; TCRdb's copy keeps in-frame clones and lacks some. Clone size and V and J calls were adopted from that table, with D and trimming inferred from the DNA. The table records some 520,000 clones, about 91% of them present only once. The rearrangement joins TRBV7-9 to TRBJ1-1, with TRBD1 matching over 7 bases. Sequencing was done on a sample of peripheral blood. This receptor was obtained from a man aged 18 to 35 with COVID-19, enrolled during active disease. CDR3 nucleotides: TGTGCCAGCAGCGAGGGGACAGATGAAGCTTTCTTT. This codes for CASSEGTDEAFF.